The rows below give T cell receptor beta chains drawn from one sample of a study of metastatic and nonmetastatic thyroid tumors. Via MiXCR, TCRdb re-called the PCR reads. Found here are roughly 48,000 clones, about 15% of them singletons; the top ten hold just under 3%. Sequencing input: blood. The receptors were gathered from a female donor with papillary thyroid cancer or a benign thyroid nodule (not recorded which). Some clones in this sample may be carry-over from other donors' samples. CDR3s include the opening cysteine and the closing phenylalanine or tryptophan. The D gene is left open where the match is weak. Rows may omit the clone size; those that give it use once, few, many or a size class.

size	J	D	V	DNA	CDR3
many	TRBJ2-1	TRBD1	TRBV2	TGTGCCAGCAGACGCGACAGGGGGGCGGCCAACGAGCAGTTCTTC	CASRRDRGAANEQFF
many	TRBJ1-5	TRBD1	TRBV19	TGTGCCAGTAGGGTGGGGACAGGGCCCCAGCATTTT	CASRVGTGPQHF
many	TRBJ1-5	TRBD1	TRBV2	TGTGCCAGCGCGACAGGGGGCGGGAATCAGCCCCAGCATTTT	CASATGGGNQPQHF
many	TRBJ2-2	TRBD1	TRBV11-2	TGTGCCAGCAGCCCACTTGGGGGACAGGTGAACACCGGGGAGCTGTTTTTT	CASSPLGGQVNTGELFF
many	TRBJ1-5	TRBD1	TRBV6-1	TGTGCCAGCAAGACAGGGGGTCAGCCCCAGCATTTT	CASKTGGQPQHF
many	TRBJ2-1	-	TRBV13	TGTGCCAGCAGCTTAGATGGGAAGGACTACAATGAGCAGTTCTTC	CASSLDGKDYNEQFF
many	TRBJ1-1	-	TRBV10-3	TGTGCCATCAGTGGCACAGACATGAACACTGAAGCTTTCTTT	CAISGTDMNTEAFF
many	TRBJ2-3	TRBD2	TRBV4-1	TGCGCCAGCAGCCACCCACTAGCGGGAGTAACAGATACGCAGTATTTT	CASSHPLAGVTDTQYF
many	TRBJ2-5	TRBD1	TRBV20-1	TGCAGTGCTAGAGAAAGTCGACAGGGGGCGAAGACCCAGTACTTC	CSARESRQGAKTQYF
few	TRBJ2-5	-	TRBV2	TGTGCCAGCCGTATGCCTATCGGGCAAGAGACCCAGTACTTC	CASRMPIGQETQYF
few	TRBJ1-5	TRBD1	TRBV28	TGTGCCAGCAGTCTACAGGGGATAGGAAATCAGACCCAGCATTTT	CASSLQGIGNQTQHF
few	TRBJ1-6	-	TRBV6-1	TGTGCCAGCACTCCAGCGGGTATGGGTAATTCACCCCTCCACTTT	CASTPAGMGNSPLHF
-	TRBJ1-1	-	TRBV18	TGTGCCAGCTCAAACGGGGGGTATGCTGAAGCTTTCTTT	CASSNGGYAEAFF
-	TRBJ1-2	TRBD1	TRBV20-1	TGCAGGGCGGGACAGGGGAACTATGGCTACACCTTC	CRAGQGNYGYTF
few	TRBJ2-7	-	TRBV6-1	TGTGCCAGCAGTGATAAATGGTGCGAGCAGTACTTC	CASSDKWCEQYF
once	TRBJ2-7	TRBD1	TRBV7-4	TGTGCCAGCAGCCAACTTGGACAGGGCTACGAGCAGTACTTC	CASSQLGQGYEQYF
few	TRBJ2-6	-	TRBV28	TGTGCCAGCAGTCCGCAGAGCTCTGGGGCCACCGTCATGACTTTC	CASSPQSSGATVMTF
-	TRBJ2-2	-	TRBV2	TGTGCCAGCAGGGTGGGGGGCAGGACCGGGGAGCTGTTTTTT	CASRVGGRTGELFF
many	TRBJ2-1	TRBD2	TRBV6-4	TGTGCCAGCAGTGCCCAACTAGCGGCTGAGCAGTTCTTC	CASSAQLAAEQFF
many	TRBJ1-1	-	TRBV2	TGTGCCAGCAGTGGTTGGGCGAACACTGAAGCTTTCTTT	CASSGWANTEAFF
many	TRBJ1-4	-	TRBV3-1	TGTGCCAGCAGCCAAGCGGGGGTGGAAAAACTGTTTTTT	CASSQAGVEKLFF
many	TRBJ2-7	TRBD2	TRBV7-6	TGTGCCAGCAGCTTCAGCGGGAGTTTGTCGGGGGAGCAGTACTTC	CASSFSGSLSGEQYF
-	TRBJ1-1	TRBD1	TRBV19	TGTGCCAGTAGTTCGACAGGGAATCAAATTTTGAACACTGAGGCTTTCTTT	CASSSTGNQILNTEAFF